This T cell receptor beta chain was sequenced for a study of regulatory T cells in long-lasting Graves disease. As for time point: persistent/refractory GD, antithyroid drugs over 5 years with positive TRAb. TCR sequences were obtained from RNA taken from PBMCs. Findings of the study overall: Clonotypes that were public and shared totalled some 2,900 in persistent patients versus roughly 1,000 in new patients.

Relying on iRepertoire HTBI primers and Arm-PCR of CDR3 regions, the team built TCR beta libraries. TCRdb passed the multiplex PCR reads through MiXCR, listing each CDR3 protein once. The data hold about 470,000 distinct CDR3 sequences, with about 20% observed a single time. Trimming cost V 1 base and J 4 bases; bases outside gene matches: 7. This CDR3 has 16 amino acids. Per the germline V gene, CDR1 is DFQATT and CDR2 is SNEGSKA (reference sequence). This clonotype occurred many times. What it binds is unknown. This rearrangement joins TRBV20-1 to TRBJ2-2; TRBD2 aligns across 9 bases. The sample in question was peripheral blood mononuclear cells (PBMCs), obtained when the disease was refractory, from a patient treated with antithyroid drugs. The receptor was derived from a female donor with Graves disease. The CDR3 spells CSARAVEREATGELFF. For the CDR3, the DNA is TGCAGTGCTAGAGCTGTCGAGCGGGAGGCCACCGGGGAGCTGTTTTTT.